Shown below are 17 T cell receptor beta chains from a single sample sequenced in a study of T cell responses to AZD1222 COVID-19 vaccine. Data came from immunoSEQ multiplex PCR; TCRdb stores just in-frame clones and leaves some out. There are 140,000 or so clones in the sample; approximately 89% occur only once, and about 4.4% lies in the top ten. This material consisted of peripheral blood, taken on day 0 of AZD1222 vaccination. The receptors were sampled from an adult in good health.

This chain joins TRBV2 and TRBJ2-7; D may correspond to TRBD1 or TRBD2 (6 bases each). V lost 7 bases and J lost 2, with 15 bases in between. Germline V gene data show CDR1 as SNHLY and CDR2 as FYNNEI. This CDR3 has 14 residues. The CDR3 bases are TGTGCCAGCATGGAGGGACATCCTGCCTACGAGCAGTACTTC. It codes for CASMEGHPAYEQYF.

V and J are TRBV6-5 and TRBJ1-2; no firm D call. This CDR3 spans 14 amino acids. Looked up from germline, CDR1 is MNHEY and CDR2 is SVGAGI. The V end lost 0 bases, the J end lost 8 bases, and 13 bases lay between the germline ends. The CDR3 sequence is CASSYSKTSGGYTF. As DNA, the CDR3 is TGTGCCAGCAGTTACTCGAAGACCTCGGGAGGCTACACCTTC.

The chain recombines TRBV29-1 with TRBJ1-6; 11 bases fit TRBD1. This CDR3 comprises 14 residues. Per germline, CDR1 SQVTM and CDR2 ANQGSEA. V was clipped by 6 bases and J by 7 bases; unmatched bases: 5. CDR3 in DNA: TGCAGCGTCCCGGGACAGGGGGAAAATTCACCCCTCCACTTT. The encoded protein is CSVPGQGENSPLHF. Full variable domain (remainder filled in from reference TRBV29-1 and TRBJ1-6): SAVISQKPSRDICQRGTSLTIQCQVDSQVTMMFWYRQQPGQSLTLIATANQGSEATYESGFVIDKFPISRPNLTFSTLTVSNMSPEDSSIYLCSVPGQGENSPLHFGNGTRLTVT.

The chain couples TRBV6-5 to TRBJ1-2, with D possibly matching TRBD1 (6 bases). Trimming removed 2 bases from V and 4 bases from J, with 17 bases in between. Germline CDR1 and CDR2: MNHEY and SVGAGI. The CDR3 loop spans 16 amino acids. The DNA of the CDR3 is TGTGCCAGCAGTTACCCCAGCGCCGACAGGACCTATGGCTACACCTTC. This codes for CASSYPSADRTYGYTF.

This rearrangement joins TRBV3-1 (or the pseudogene TRBV3-2) to TRBJ2-5; unclear D gene. Between the trimmed V and J ends, which lost 0 bases and 11 bases, there was a span of 13 bases. Germline CDR1 LGHDT, CDR2 YNNKEL (reference sequence). The CDR3 spans 13 residues. The chain's CDR3 is CASSQDSARVQYF. The CDR3 DNA follows: TGTGCCAGCAGCCAAGACTCAGCCCGGGTACAGTACTTC.

The chain uses TRBV18 and TRBJ2-2; 9 bases agree with TRBD1. The germline CDR1 and CDR2 sequences are KGHSH and LQKENI. Losses at the gene ends were 6 bases for V and 3 bases for J; bases not matched to a gene: 8. The CDR3 sequence is 16 residues long. CDR3 nucleotides: TGTGCCAGCTCGGCTAACAGGGGGCAGTACACCGGGGAGCTGTTTTTT. It codes for CASSANRGQYTGELFF.

This chain joins TRBV27 and TRBJ2-2; either TRBD1 or TRBD2 may supply D (6 bases each). V gave up 1 base and J gave up 0 bases, with 12 bases separating them. This CDR3 spans 17 amino acids. Germline CDR1 and CDR2: MNHEY and SMNVEV (reference sequence). CDR3 in amino acids: CASSLFGGTPNTGELFF. The CDR3 DNA follows: TGTGCCAGCAGTTTATTTGGGGGGACACCGAACACCGGGGAGCTGTTTTTT.

J is TRBJ1-4 and V is TRBV5-1; weak D call: TRBD1 (5 bases). Germline V gives CDR1 SGHRS, CDR2 YFSETQ. Trimming shortened V by 4 bases and J by 6 bases, and 10 bases separated the two germline ends. CDR3 length equals 13 residues. The CDR3 bases are TGCGCCAGCAGCCTGGGGCAGGATGAAAAACTGTTTTTT. It translates to CASSLGQDEKLFF.

The chain has TRBV21-1 and TRBJ2-2; the table's D call TRBD2 went unverified against the DNA. TRBV21-1 is recorded as a pseudogene. The CDR3 has 16 residues. CDR3 region: CASNNPRDPNTGELFF. The DNA for the CDR3 is TGTGCCAGCAACAATCCGCGGGACCCGAACACCGGGGAGCTGTTTTTT.

The chain links TRBV6-1 to TRBJ2-1, with 7 bases aligning to TRBD2. The CDR3 runs 15 residues. With V trimmed by 0 bases and J by 4 bases, 3 bases remained unmatched. CDR1 is MNHNS and CDR2 is SASEGT in the germline V gene. The CDR3 sequence is CASSEAGREYNEQFF. The CDR3 nucleotides read TGTGCCAGCAGTGAAGCTGGGCGGGAGTACAATGAGCAGTTCTTC.

This clone appeared once. The V gene is TRBV16, the J gene TRBJ2-1, with 11 nucleotides matching TRBD2. CDR1 and CDR2 from the germline V gene are KGHSY and FQNENV. The trim removed 2 bases at V and 0 bases at J, leaving 3 bases unmatched. This CDR3 spans 17 amino acids. The CDR3 reads CASSQITSGSSYNEQFF. Written as DNA, the CDR3 is TGTGCCAGCAGCCAAATCACTAGCGGGAGCTCCTACAATGAGCAGTTCTTC.

The chain is built from TRBV7-2 and TRBJ2-7; 13 bases match TRBD2. In germline, CDR1 is SGHTA, CDR2 FQGNSA. With V trimmed by 4 bases and J by 3 bases, 6 bases remained unmatched. The CDR3 is 16 residues long. The CDR3 DNA sequence: TGTGCCAGCAGCTCCACCGGGACTAGCGGGAACTACGAGCAGTACTTC. Translating gives CASSSTGTSGNYEQYF.

With respect to this clone: Other DNA variants within this sample encode the same CDR3. V and J are TRBV6-4 and TRBJ2-1; 12 bases map to TRBD2. This CDR3 contains 16 residues. The V segment lost 0 bases and the J segment 4 bases; nucleotides outside the gene matches: 1. The germline gives CDR1 MRHNA, CDR2 SNTAGT. The CDR3 spells CASSDSGTSGYNEQFF. The DNA of the CDR3 is TGTGCCAGCAGTGACTCGGGGACTAGCGGGTACAATGAGCAGTTCTTC.

This chain joins TRBV4-2 and TRBJ2-3; unclear D gene. Germline V gives CDR1 LGHNA, CDR2 YNFKEQ. CDR3 size: 11 residues. V was shortened by 1 base and J by 11 bases, with 7 bases between the two germline ends. CDR3 in amino acids: CASSQGSRQYF. CDR3 coding DNA: TGTGCCAGCAGCCAAGGTTCGAGGCAGTATTTT.

This clone was counted a single time. The chain uses TRBV6-4 and TRBJ2-1; D gene ambiguous. From germline, CDR1 is MRHNA and CDR2 SNTAGT. The V gene lost 0 bases and the J gene lost 10 bases, with 4 bases spanning the gap. The CDR3 totals 11 residues. The CDR3 region has the DNA TGTGCCAGCAGTGACTCGGGCGAGCAGTTCTTC. It translates to CASSDSGEQFF.

The chain couples TRBV27 to TRBJ2-7; 10 bases are shared with TRBD2. CDR1 MNHEY and CDR2 SMNVEV come from the germline V gene (reference sequence). This CDR3 comprises 16 residues. J was trimmed by 3 bases and V by 0 bases; bases with no gene match: 5. Here the CDR3 reads CASSLSITSGDYEQYF. The CDR3 nucleotides are TGTGCCAGCAGTTTATCGATTACTAGCGGGGACTACGAGCAGTACTTC.

This rearrangement joins TRBV7-6 to TRBJ2-7; 7 bases map to TRBD2. J lost 0 bases, V lost 5 bases, and 13 bases had no gene match. Germline CDR1 and CDR2: SGHVS and FNYEAQ. This CDR3 spans 17 amino acids. CDR3 loop: CASSQRASGESSYEQYF. CDR3 bases: TGTGCCAGCAGCCAGAGGGCTAGCGGTGAGAGCTCCTACGAGCAGTACTTC. Combining the CDR3 with reference TRBV7-6 and TRBJ2-7 gives the whole variable domain GAGVSQSPRYKVTKRGQDVALRCDPISGHVSLYWYRQALGQGPEFLTYFNYEAQQDKSGLPNDRFSAERPEGSISTLTIQRTEQRDSAMYRCASSQRASGESSYEQYFGPGTRLTVT.